This T cell receptor (beta chain) was obtained from a study of cytomegalovirus exposure and HLA in healthy donors. Germline-derived CDR1 and CDR2 are MDHEN and SYDVKM. Trimming cost V 2 bases and J 5 bases; bases outside gene matches: 13. The CDR3 has 17 amino acids. Findings of the study overall: The tendency of first-cohort TCR clusters to co-occur in the 90 to 150 validation repertoires emerged from a later analysis. Some TCR beta chains (roughly 160 of them) were listed as cytomegalovirus-associated.

On this clone: No antigen is known for it.

Sequencing used immunoSEQ multiplex PCR; TCRdb keeps in-frame clones, though not all of them. Among 150,000 to 200,000 clones, 70% to 90% were seen once, and the ten largest hold approximately 2.4%. This sequence joins TRBV28 and TRBJ1-2; TRBD1 aligns across 8 bases. The TCR was taken from a woman aged 18-29 years in good health and CMV-seronegative. Sequencing input: PBMCs. CDR3 bases: TGTGCCAGCAGTTTACCTACCGGGACAGGCTACTCTTATGGCTACACCTTC. Its translation is CASSLPTGTGYSYGYTF.